Below are 9 T cell receptor beta chains sequenced from a single sample in a study of cytomegalovirus exposure and HLA in healthy donors. In the PCR, 60 Vbeta and 13 Jbeta primers were used. TCRdb's table, derived via immunoSEQ multiplex PCR, lists solely in-frame clones and lacks some. The sample contains around 150,000 clones, about 76% of which appear only once. Source material: PBMCs. The receptor source for this set is a man between 18 and 29 years old in good health and CMV-seronegative.

The chain carries TRBV10-3 and TRBJ2-7; TRBD1 matches at 10 bases. J gave up 5 bases and V 4 bases, and 8 bases lay outside the gene matches. Germline lookup yields CDR1 ENHRY and CDR2 SYGVKD. This CDR3 is built from 15 residues. The CDR3 loop is CAISAPGQGPHEQYF. The CDR3 DNA follows: TGTGCCATCAGTGCACCGGGACAGGGGCCGCACGAGCAGTACTTC.

This clone occurred once. V is TRBV11-2 and J is TRBJ2-2; D is possibly TRBD2 (6 bases). Trimming shortened V by 7 bases and J by 5 bases, and 14 bases separated the two germline ends. The CDR3 length is 14 residues. Germline V gene data show CDR1 as SGHAT and CDR2 as FQNNGV. The CDR3 sequence: CASTEGRHTGELFF. The CDR3 nucleotides are TGTGCCAGCACGGAGGGGCGGCATACCGGGGAGCTGTTTTTT. The full variable domain, its missing parts supplied by reference TRBV11-2 and TRBJ2-2, is EAGVAQSPRYKIIEKRQSVAFWCNPISGHATLYWYQQILGQGPKLLIQFQNNGVVDDSQLPKDRFSAERLKGVDSTLKIQPAKLEDSAVYLCASTEGRHTGELFFGEGSRLTVL.

This sequence joins TRBV4-1 and TRBJ1-5; tentative D call: TRBD1 (6 bases). The CDR3 is 16 residues long. CDR1 is MGHRA, CDR2 YSYEKL, per germline. Trimming stripped 0 bases from V and 0 bases from J, with 9 bases between. DNA for the CDR3: TGCGCCAGCAGCCAAGATCAGGGGTATAGCAATCAGCCCCAGCATTTT. This encodes CASSQDQGYSNQPQHF.

The chain employs TRBV5-6 and TRBJ1-1; TRBD1 might be the D (6 bases). Trimming removed 2 bases from V and 1 base from J, with 15 bases in between. The CDR3 is 16 residues long. Germline values: CDR1 SGHDT, CDR2 YYEEEE. In DNA form, the CDR3 reads TGTGCCAGCAGCTTCGCCCTAGACAGGCCGAACACTGAAGCTTTCTTT. It yields the protein CASSFALDRPNTEAFF.

The rearrangement links TRBV2 to TRBJ2-3; D perhaps matches TRBD2 (6 bases). Germline V gene data show CDR1 as SNHLY and CDR2 as FYNNEI. With 7 bases removed from V and 0 bases from J, the gap between germline ends came to 14 bases. The CDR3 is made up of 15 amino acids. The CDR3 DNA follows: TGTGCCAGCATCCGCTCCGGGACTAGCACAGATACGCAGTATTTT. Protein: CASIRSGTSTDTQYF.

The rearrangement uses TRBV28 and TRBJ1-2, with 9 positions matching TRBD1. V gave up 3 bases and J gave up 4 bases; unmatched junction bases: 9. The CDR3 length is 16 residues. Germline loops: CDR1 MDHEN, CDR2 SYDVKM. Here the CDR3 DNA reads TGTGCCAGCAGTTTCCCTACAGGGGGCGAAGTCTATGGCTACACCTTC. Translating it yields CASSFPTGGEVYGYTF.

This chain connects TRBV29-1 to TRBJ2-5; D is perhaps TRBD1 (6 bases). Trimming removed 0 bases from V and 5 bases from J, with 10 bases in between. Germline-derived CDR1 and CDR2 are SQVTM and ANQGSEA. This CDR3 comprises 13 residues. CDR3 sequence reads: CSVEDPGVETQYF. The CDR3 bases are TGCAGCGTTGAAGATCCAGGGGTTGAGACCCAGTACTTC.

The rearrangement links TRBV7-2 to TRBJ1-5; D gene unclear. CDR1 is SGHTA, CDR2 FQGNSA, per germline. The CDR3 loop spans 13 amino acids. Trimming took off 4 bases at V and 6 bases at J, with 10 bases between the two ends. The CDR3 is CASSSRVTQPQHF. Here the CDR3 DNA reads TGTGCCAGCAGCTCGAGGGTTACTCAGCCCCAGCATTTT.

The rearrangement links TRBV29-1 to TRBJ2-2, with D unclear. Trimming removed 6 bases from V and 6 bases from J, with 11 bases in between. This CDR3 has 12 residues. Germline CDR1 reads SQVTM; CDR2 reads ANQGSEA. CDR3: CSVLQIAGELFF. The CDR3 DNA reads TGCAGCGTGCTTCAGATCGCCGGGGAGCTGTTTTTT.